These T cell receptor beta chains were read from a single sample in a study of T cell repertoires in cytomegalovirus infection. TCRdb used MiXCR to reprocess the reads, holding one entry per CDR3 protein. Of 80,000 to 90,000 distinct CDR3 sequences listed, under 55% were seen once; the top ten hold over 90%. No antigen has been identified for these receptors. The sample here was CD8+ T cells from cultured PBMCs, taken from culture after CMV antigen stimulation. These receptors were collected from a human donor in good health (CMV status not recorded). Some clones in this sample may be carry-over from other donors' samples. CDR3s include the opening cysteine and the closing phenylalanine or tryptophan. Each record gives: J gene, D gene, clone size, V gene, CDR3 DNA, CDR3 protein. D genes are given only for firm matches. A row's size may be missing; if present it is once, few, many or a size class.

>TRBJ2-5|-|-|TRBV5-4
TGTGCCAGCGGCCCGGGACGCGGAGGAGGGGTGCAAGAGACCCAGTACTTC
CASGPGRGGGVQETQYF
>TRBJ2-1|TRBD1|-|TRBV7-8
TGTGCCAGCAGCTTTGGGACAGGGGGCGGTGAGCAGTTCTTC
CASSFGTGGGEQFF
>TRBJ1-1|-|-|TRBV7-2
TGTGCCAGCAGCTTGGGGGGGCGAACTGAAGCTTTCTTT
CASSLGGRTEAFF
>TRBJ2-1|-|-|TRBV7-9
TGTGCCAGCGTCTGGAGCGGCAGCTCCTACAATGAGCAGTTCTTC
CASVWSGSSYNEQFF
>TRBJ2-1|TRBD2|-|TRBV15
TGTGCCACCAGCGCCCCCGCCGGGACTAGCGGGGGCCCGAGCTCCTACAATGAGCAGTTCTTC
CATSAPAGTSGGPSSYNEQFF
>TRBJ2-1|-|-|TRBV2
TGTGCCAGCAGTGAAGTAGGGTTAACCTACAATGAGCAGTTCTTC
CASSEVGLTYNEQFF
>TRBJ2-2|-|few|TRBV7-8
TGTGCCAGCAGCTTCAGGACAGATTACACCGGGGAGCTGTTTTTT
CASSFRTDYTGELFF
>TRBJ2-6|-|-|TRBV28
TGTGCCAGCAGTTTGGGAAGACCCCCGGCTGGGGCCAACGTCCTGACTTTC
CASSLGRPPAGANVLTF
>TRBJ1-3|TRBD1|-|TRBV30
TGTGCCTGGAGGCCCGACAGGGGGCAAGCTGGAAACACCATATATTTT
CAWRPDRGQAGNTIYF
>TRBJ2-7|-|-|TRBV4-2
TGTGCCAGCAGCCAAGGGGGTACTTCAGAGCAGTACTTC
CASSQGGTSEQYF
>TRBJ2-3|TRBD1|few|TRBV6-5
TGTGCCAGCAGTCCATATGACAGGGGCCCAGATACGCAGTATTTT
CASSPYDRGPDTQYF
>TRBJ2-1|TRBD1|-|TRBV7-2
TGTGCCAGCAGCCACCGGGACAGTTACAATGATCAGTTCTTC
CASSHRDSYNDQFF
>TRBJ2-7|TRBD1|-|TRBV7-9
TGTGCCAGCAGCTTAGGGGACAGGATCACTTACGAGCAGTACTTC
CASSLGDRITYEQYF
>TRBJ1-1|-|few|TRBV7-8
TGTGCCAGCAGCTTAGCGGGGGCCGGGACTGAAGCTTTCTTT
CASSLAGAGTEAFF
>TRBJ2-2|TRBD1|-|TRBV7-4
TGTGCCAGCAGCGAACCGACAGGGATGGAGACCGGGGAGCTGTTTTTT
CASSEPTGMETGELFF
>TRBJ2-5|-|few|TRBV7-2
TGTGCCAGCAGCTGGGACTTAAGACAAGAGACCCAGTACTTC
CASSWDLRQETQYF
>TRBJ1-1|-|-|TRBV7-8
TGTGCCAGCAGCTTAGAGGCAGACACTGAAGCTTTCTTT
CASSLEADTEAFF
>TRBJ2-7|-|many|TRBV7-2
TGTGCCAGCAGCTCACACACCCCGGGCGACGAGCAGTACTTC
CASSSHTPGDEQYF
>TRBJ2-7|-|many|TRBV7-8
TGTGCCAGCAGCTGGGACAACCCTGGCTACGAGCAGTACTTC
CASSWDNPGYEQYF
>TRBJ2-1|TRBD2|-|TRBV7-9
TGTGCCAGCAGTCCTGGGACTAGCGGGGGCCTCACAGTGTATTTC
CASSPGTSGGLTVYF
>TRBJ2-1|-|many|TRBV7-2
TGTGCCAGCAGCCCCCAGGCGGGGGCGAGGCGTGAGCAGTTCTTC
CASSPQAGARREQFF
>TRBJ2-7|TRBD1|-|TRBV7-8
TGTGCCAGCAGCGTTCGAACAGGGGGCTCCTACGAGCAGTACTTC
CASSVRTGGSYEQYF
>TRBJ2-4|-|-|TRBV3-1
TGTGCCAGCAGCTACTACAGGGAGGTGCCAGCCAAAAACATTCAGTACTTC
CASSYYREVPAKNIQYF
>TRBJ2-5|TRBD2|few|TRBV11-2
TGTGCCAGCAGCCTAGCGGGGGGGCCCCCCCAAGAGACCCAGTACTTC
CASSLAGGPPQETQYF
>TRBJ2-7|TRBD2|few|TRBV9
TGTGCCAGCAGCGTAGAACCTAGCGGCTCCTACGAGCAGTACTTC
CASSVEPSGSYEQYF
>TRBJ2-5|-|-|TRBV4-1
TGCGCCAGCAGCCAAGGGGACAATGCCGGGGAGACCCAGTACTTC
CASSQGDNAGETQYF
>TRBJ2-2|-|-|TRBV7-6
TGTGCCAGCAGCCATTACACCGGGGAGCTGTTTTTT
CASSHYTGELFF
>TRBJ2-2|-|-|TRBV28
TGTGCCAGCAGTTTAGGGACGGAAGGGCTTGGAGGGTCCGGGGAGCTGTTTTTT
CASSLGTEGLGGSGELFF
>TRBJ2-2|-|few|TRBV24-1
TGTGCCACCCGTTCTAAGGGCTACACCGGGGAGCTGTTTTTT
CATRSKGYTGELFF
>TRBJ2-7|TRBD2|-|TRBV29-1
TGCAGCGTTGGCCTAGCGGGAGACCGCCCGGGGCAGTACTTC
CSVGLAGDRPGQYF
>TRBJ1-2|-|-|TRBV5-4
TGTGCCAGCAGCTTGGACAGCACTAACTATGGCTACACCTTC
CASSLDSTNYGYTF
>TRBJ1-1|-|few|TRBV11-2
TGTGCCAGCAGCTTAGTAGGGGGGCTGAACACTGAAGCTTTCTTT
CASSLVGGLNTEAFF
>TRBJ1-1|-|-|TRBV27
TGTGCCAGCAGTTTAAGGGGGTTGACTGAAGCTTTCTTT
CASSLRGLTEAFF
>TRBJ2-1|-|-|TRBV11-3
TGTGCCAGCAGCCACTCTGTGGGGACCTACAATGAGCAGTTCTTC
CASSHSVGTYNEQFF
>TRBJ2-3|-|-|TRBV24-1
TGTGCCACCAGTGTAGAGGGCTCTACAGATACGCAGTATTTT
CATSVEGSTDTQYF
>TRBJ1-4|-|few|TRBV7-8
TGTGCCAGCAGCTTAGTTCAAGCAACTAATGAAAAACTGTTTTTT
CASSLVQATNEKLFF
>TRBJ2-2|-|-|TRBV27
TGTGCCAGCAGTTCTTGGGGGGTGGCTTCTGGGGAGCTGTTTTTT
CASSSWGVASGELFF
>TRBJ1-5|-|-|TRBV28
TGTGCCAGCAGTTTGACAGACAATCAGCCCCAGCATTTT
CASSLTDNQPQHF
>TRBJ2-1|-|-|TRBV20-1
TGCAGTGCTAGAGTGGTTTCCTACAATGAGCAGTTCTTC
CSARVVSYNEQFF
>TRBJ2-5|-|once|TRBV11-2
TGTGCCAGCAGCTTAGTCCTCGGGAACCAAGAGACCCAGTACTTC
CASSLVLGNQETQYF
>TRBJ2-1|TRBD1|-|TRBV7-8
TGTGCCAGCAGCTTAAAGCAGGGGGACAATGAGCAGTTCTTC
CASSLKQGDNEQFF
>TRBJ1-1|-|-|TRBV7-4
TGTGCCAGCAGCTCACCGACGGATTATAACACTGAAGCTTTCTTT
CASSSPTDYNTEAFF
>TRBJ1-1|-|-|TRBV7-9
TGTGCCAGCAGCTTGAAACCGACTGAAGCTTTCTTT
CASSLKPTEAFF
>TRBJ2-1|-|few|TRBV20-1
TGCAGTGCTCCCTACAATGAGCAGTTCTTC
CSAPYNEQFF
>TRBJ2-2|TRBD2|-|TRBV7-3
TGTGCCAGCAGCCTCCCTAGCGGGGGGAACACCGGGGAGCTGTTTTTT
CASSLPSGGNTGELFF
>TRBJ2-1|-|-|TRBV7-8
TGTGCCAGCAGCTTATACCCCCCCCTAGGATCCGAGCCCTCCTACAATGAGCAGTTCTTC
CASSLYPPLGSEPSYNEQFF
>TRBJ2-7|-|few|TRBV10-3
TGTGCCATCAGTGAGGCCCAGGGAGTCAGCGAGCAGTACTTC
CAISEAQGVSEQYF
>TRBJ1-2|-|few|TRBV12-3/TRBV12-4
TGTGCCAGCAGTCCGGGGGGGTTGCAGGGCTACACCTTC
CASSPGGLQGYTF
>TRBJ1-4|-|-|TRBV7-2
TGTGCCAGCAGTATAGCGGCCGCAACTAATGAAAAACTGTTTTTT
CASSIAAATNEKLFF
>TRBJ2-4|TRBD2|few|TRBV12-3/TRBV12-4
TGTGCCAGCAGTCTGCTACTAGCGGGAGGAGCGGGGAGGAACATTCAGTACTTC
CASSLLLAGGAGRNIQYF
>TRBJ2-2|-|-|TRBV24-1
TGTGCCACCAGTGGGCAGGCCAACACCGGGGAGCTGTTTTTT
CATSGQANTGELFF
>TRBJ2-7|-|few|TRBV6-1
TGTGCCAGCAGTGAAGAGGGGGAGGGGCTCTACGAGCAGTACTTC
CASSEEGEGLYEQYF
>TRBJ2-7|-|-|TRBV11-2
TGTGCCAGCAGCGCCGGAGCCTACGAGCAGTACTTC
CASSAGAYEQYF